Only a few counts were recorded for the clone carrying this T cell receptor beta chain. The sample originates from a study of blood T cell repertoires in COVID-19. On the study more broadly: The samples span acute and convalescent COVID-19 from the United States, Italy and Spain. Sources were T cells, B-cell-depleted T cells, or PBMCs; the material itself was cDNA or gDNA.

The CDR3 extends over 15 amino acids. V lost 4 bases and J lost 10, with 17 bases in between. CDR1 and CDR2 from the germline V gene are LGHNA and YSLEER. Method: immunoSEQ multiplex PCR; TCRdb's copy keeps in-frame clones and lacks some. The table shows around 190,000 clones, with about four fifths occurring only once. The Seattle site enrolled patients during active infection and followed them longitudinally. The sequence was obtained from a woman in her 70s with COVID-19, enrolled during active disease. Sequencing input: peripheral blood. The chain is built from TRBV4-3 and TRBJ1-6; TRBD1 might be the D (6 bases). This chain's CDR3 is CASSPGGGMWSPLHF. CDR3 DNA sequence: TGCGCCAGCAGCCCGGGGGGGGGCATGTGGTCACCCCTCCACTTT.